The 14 T cell receptor beta chains below all came from one sample that was sequenced in a study of blood T cell repertoires in COVID-19. TCRdb's table, derived via immunoSEQ multiplex PCR, lists solely in-frame clones and lacks some. The table shows around 240,000 clones, with approximately 84% occurring only once. The sequencing input was peripheral blood. These receptors were collected from a woman older than 75 with acute or convalescent COVID-19.

The chain recombines TRBV5-6 with TRBJ2-3; 15 positions agree with TRBD2. Per germline, CDR1 SGHDT and CDR2 YYEEEE. The trim removed 2 bases at V and 1 base at J, leaving 8 bases unmatched. The CDR3 has 19 amino acids. The CDR3 DNA reads TGTGCCAGCAGCTTTTGGACTAGCGGGGGGGCCGGGGGCACAGATACGCAGTATTTT. Its translation: CASSFWTSGGAGGTDTQYF.

This sequence joins TRBV28 and TRBJ1-2; the D gene is possibly TRBD1 (5 bases). From germline, CDR1 is MDHEN and CDR2 SYDVKM. Trimming removed 6 bases from V and 2 bases from J, with 25 bases in between. The CDR3 consists of 18 residues. CDR3 DNA: TGTGCCAGCAGCCTTATTGGCCCTGGGCAGGGCGCAAACTATGGCTACACCTTC. Amino acid sequence: CASSLIGPGQGANYGYTF.

This CDR3 is CSVEGREGSTDTQYF. Written as DNA, the CDR3 is TGCAGCGTTGAAGGGCGAGAGGGAAGCACAGATACGCAGTATTTT. The chain employs TRBV29-1 and TRBJ2-3; tentatively, D is TRBD2 (5 bases). This CDR3 has 15 residues. Germline V gene lookup returns CDR1 SQVTM and CDR2 ANQGSEA. Between the trimmed V and J ends, which lost 1 base and 0 bases, there was a span of 11 bases.

This chain uses TRBV29-1 with TRBJ2-3, with D perhaps TRBD1 (5 bases). The length of the CDR3 is 10 residues. From germline, CDR1 is SQVTM and CDR2 ANQGSEA. The ends were cut back, 6 bases at V and 7 bases at J, with 8 bases in the middle. The CDR3 DNA reads TGCAGCGTCGACAGTAATACGCAGTATTTT. Translation gives CSVDSNTQYF.

The V call is TRBV7-9, the J call TRBJ2-1; weak D call: TRBD1 (6 bases). There are 15 residues in the CDR3. V lost 1 base to trimming and J lost 6 bases, with 13 bases between them. The germline V gene encodes CDR1 SEHNR and CDR2 FQNEAQ (reference sequence). CDR3 sequence: CASSLERQGLNEQFF. As DNA, the CDR3 is TGTGCCAGCAGCTTAGAGCGGCAGGGGCTCAATGAGCAGTTCTTC.

J is TRBJ1-3 and V is TRBV30; TRBD1 agrees at 8 bases. CDR3 length: 17 residues. Per the germline V gene, CDR1 is GTSNPN and CDR2 is SVGIG (reference sequence). V gave up 4 bases and J gave up 0 bases; unmatched junction bases: 11. The CDR3 reads CAWTGTGARYSGNTIYF. As DNA, the CDR3 is TGTGCCTGGACCGGGACAGGAGCGCGCTACTCTGGAAACACCATATATTTT.

The V gene is TRBV19, the J gene TRBJ1-1, with a possible D match to TRBD1 (6 bases). This CDR3 contains 14 residues. The germline CDR1 and CDR2 sequences are LNHDA and SQIVND (reference sequence). Between the trimmed V and J ends, which lost 1 base and 5 bases, there was a span of 11 bases. The CDR3 DNA sequence: TGTGCCAGTAGTATAGGGCAGGGGCGGACTGAAGCTTTCTTT. Amino acid sequence: CASSIGQGRTEAFF.

This chain uses TRBV19 with TRBJ1-5, with D perhaps TRBD1 (6 bases). Trimming cost V 7 bases and J 4 bases, with 14 bases left between them. Germline V gives CDR1 LNHDA, CDR2 SQIVND (reference sequence). CDR3 length: 14 amino acids. CDR3 residues: CASKGDTGNQPQHF. CDR3 nucleotide sequence: TGTGCCAGTAAAGGGGACACGGGTAATCAGCCCCAGCATTTT. Combining the CDR3 with reference TRBV19 and TRBJ1-5 gives the whole variable domain DGGITQSPKYLFRKEGQNVTLSCEQNLNHDAMYWYRQDPGQGLRLIYYSQIVNDFQKGDIAEGYSVSREKKESFPLTVTSAQKNPTAFYLCASKGDTGNQPQHFGDGTRLSIL.

The rearrangement joins TRBV3-1 (or the pseudogene TRBV3-2) to TRBJ2-1; 16 nucleotides align to TRBD2. Germline V gene lookup returns CDR1 LGHDT and CDR2 YNNKEL (reference sequence). The CDR3 is 17 amino acids. V lost 3 bases to trimming and J lost 8 bases; unmatched junction nucleotides: 7. CDR3 nucleotide sequence: TGTGCCAGCAGCCACCTGGGACTAGCGGGAGGGGGCGATGAGCAGTTCTTC. It yields the protein CASSHLGLAGGGDEQFF.

The V call is TRBV15, the J call TRBJ2-5, with D perhaps matching TRBD2 (6 bases). The CDR3 runs 14 residues. V dropped 0 bases and J dropped 5 bases, with 10 bases sitting between them. From germline, CDR1 is LNHNV and CDR2 YYDKDF (reference sequence). In nucleotides, the CDR3 is TGTGCCACCAGCAGAGATATTGGGGGGGAGACCCAGTACTTC. Translating gives CATSRDIGGETQYF.

This chain uses TRBV11-2 with TRBJ2-1; D is undetermined. Germline V lookup: CDR1 SGHAT, CDR2 FQNNGV. The CDR3 extends over 15 amino acids. The germline V and J ends were trimmed by 1 base and 2 bases, with 9 bases remaining between them. CDR3 amino acids: CASSLVETTYNEQFF. CDR3 coding DNA: TGTGCCAGCAGCTTAGTTGAGACAACCTACAATGAGCAGTTCTTC. The variable domain in full, completed from reference TRBV11-2 and TRBJ2-1, reads EAGVAQSPRYKIIEKRQSVAFWCNPISGHATLYWYQQILGQGPKLLIQFQNNGVVDDSQLPKDRFSAERLKGVDSTLKIQPAKLEDSAVYLCASSLVETTYNEQFFGPGTRLTVL.

The chain joins TRBV7-2 to TRBJ2-1; 8 bases fit TRBD1. Losses at the gene ends were 5 bases for V and 6 bases for J; bases not matched to a gene: 6. The CDR3 spans 14 residues. The V gene's germline CDR1 is SGHTA and CDR2 FQGNSA. The CDR3 sequence is CASSPGQVGNEQFF. Written as DNA, the CDR3 is TGTGCCAGCAGCCCGGGACAGGTGGGCAATGAGCAGTTCTTC.

The chain is built from TRBV5-4 and TRBJ1-1, with D tentatively TRBD1 (6 bases). CDR3 length: 13 amino acids. V was clipped by 4 bases and J by 3 bases, with 10 bases between them. Germline values: CDR1 SGHNT, CDR2 YYREEE (reference sequence). CDR3 nucleotides: TGTGCCAGCAGCCCACAGGGAGACACTGAAGCTTTCTTT. Its translation is CASSPQGDTEAFF.

V usage is TRBV18 and J usage is TRBJ2-3; 9 nucleotides match TRBD2. This CDR3 has 16 amino acids. Germline lookup yields CDR1 KGHSH and CDR2 LQKENI. The V segment lost 1 base and the J segment 1 base; nucleotides outside the gene matches: 3. In DNA, the CDR3 is TGTGCCAGCTCACCACGAGAGCGGGGGGGCACAGATACGCAGTATTTT. This gives the protein CASSPRERGGTDTQYF.